One sample yielded the 28 T cell receptor beta chains listed below, sequenced in a study of beta chain features in type 1 diabetes. All of the isolated RNA was reverse transcribed, so expressed TCRB transcripts were sequenced. Using immunoSEQ multiplex PCR, the repertoire was profiled, and TCRdb retains in-frame clones only, with some absent. The top ten clones hold approximately 0.045% of a sample with some 500,000 clones, about an eighth of them seen once. Sequencing was done on a sample of naive CD4+ T cells from blood. These receptor sequences come from a woman between 18 and 29 years old in good health.

This clone has more than one count but fewer than ten. The V gene is TRBV9, the J gene TRBJ2-6; no clear D gene. The length of the CDR3 is 15 residues. Germline CDR1 is SGDLS and CDR2 is YYNGEE. The V end was cut by 3 bases, the J end by 0 bases, with 7 bases between. The DNA of the CDR3 is TGTGCCAGCAGCGCCTGGAACTCTGGGGCCAACGTCCTGACTTTC. Its protein is CASSAWNSGANVLTF.

This clone has a handful of counts. Distinct nucleotide sequences in the sample also encode this CDR3. The chain combines TRBV30 with TRBJ2-7; D may match TRBD1 or TRBD2 (5 bases each). V lost 0 bases and J 6 bases, leaving 15 bases between the germline ends. The V gene's germline CDR1 is GTSNPN and CDR2 SVGIG (reference sequence). The CDR3 runs to 14 residues. CDR3 loop: CAWSVGAPRGEQYF. The CDR3 coding sequence is TGTGCCTGGAGTGTAGGGGCACCCCGGGGCGAGCAGTACTTC.

This clone was observed a handful of times. The genes are TRBV18 and TRBJ2-1; 9 bases align to TRBD1. J gave up 4 bases and V 5 bases, and 3 bases lay outside the gene matches. The CDR3 covers 14 residues. Germline values: CDR1 KGHSH, CDR2 LQKENI. The CDR3 bases are TGTGCCAGCTCAACCGGGACAGGGTACAATGAGCAGTTCTTC. It is translated as CASSTGTGYNEQFF.

This clone was observed a few times. The chain combines TRBV6-6 with TRBJ2-5; no definite D call. Deletions cut 2 bases from V and 1 base from J, with 8 bases between. The CDR3 contains 14 residues. Germline CDR1 is MNHNY and CDR2 is SVGAGI (reference sequence). This CDR3 is CASSYDNAQETQYF. CDR3 sequence (DNA): TGTGCCAGCAGTTACGATAACGCCCAAGAGACCCAGTACTTC.

In this sample, this clone turned up a few times. The chain carries TRBV7-2 and TRBJ2-1; D tentatively fits TRBD1 or TRBD2 (5 bases each). The germline gives CDR1 SGHTA, CDR2 FQGNSA. The CDR3 length is 15 residues. Trimming removed 3 bases from V and 7 bases from J, with 16 bases in between. The CDR3 sequence is CASSLARDQKNEQFF. The CDR3 DNA sequence: TGTGCCAGCAGCTTGGCCCGGGACCAGAAGAATGAGCAGTTCTTC.

This clone occurred a few times. The V call is TRBV6-5, the J call TRBJ2-5; D is perhaps TRBD2 (6 bases). This CDR3 comprises 14 residues. Germline V CDR1 and CDR2: MNHEY, SVGAGI. With 8 bases removed from V and 4 bases from J, the gap between germline ends came to 17 bases. The CDR3 DNA reads TGTGCCAGCTCGGTTACCGGGAGCTCAGAGACCCAGTACTTC. This codes for CASSVTGSSETQYF.

In its sample, this clone was seen a few times. This chain links TRBV11-3 with TRBJ2-5; D gene uncertain. This CDR3 has 12 residues. The V and J ends lost 5 bases and 5 bases respectively, with 9 bases between them. CDR1 and CDR2 from the germline V gene are SGHNT and YENEEA. This chain's CDR3 is CASSAGLETQYF. DNA for the CDR3: TGTGCCAGCAGCGCAGGTCTGGAGACCCAGTACTTC.

This clone was seen a handful of times. The chain recombines TRBV7-9 with TRBJ2-3; tentatively, D is TRBD1 (6 bases). Deletions cut 2 bases from V and 1 base from J, with 7 bases between. Germline V lookup: CDR1 SEHNR, CDR2 FQNEAQ (reference sequence). CDR3 length: 14 residues. In DNA, the CDR3 is TGTGCCAGCAGCTTACCAGGGGGCACAGATACGCAGTATTTT. Protein: CASSLPGGTDTQYF.

The rearrangement links TRBV11-3 to TRBJ2-2, with TRBD1 matching over 8 bases. The CDR3 spans 19 residues. Germline assignment: CDR1 SGHNT and CDR2 YENEEA. Trimming removed 2 bases from V and 4 bases from J; junction bases left unmatched: 15. The CDR3 bases are TGTGCCAGCAGCTTAACCATACCCTTTACAGGGGGTGTCACCGGGGAGCTGTTTTTT. It translates to CASSLTIPFTGGVTGELFF.

This clone has more than one count but fewer than ten. This chain links TRBV28 with TRBJ2-7; 8 nucleotides align to TRBD1. The CDR3 runs 12 residues. In germline, CDR1 is MDHEN, CDR2 SYDVKM. Unmatched junction bases numbered 3, after V lost 5 bases and J lost 6 bases. The CDR3 reads CASSRRGREQYV. As DNA, the CDR3 is TGTGCCAGCAGTCGCAGGGGGCGCGAGCAGTACGTC.

The V gene is TRBV10-3, the J gene TRBJ1-2; D uncertain. The CDR3 length is 11 residues. V lost 8 bases and J lost 3, with 7 bases in between. The germline V gene has CDR1 ENHRY and CDR2 SYGVKD. DNA for the CDR3: TGTGCCATCGGCCGTGACTATGGCTACACCTTC. Protein: CAIGRDYGYTF.

This chain links TRBV4-3 with TRBJ2-1; the match to TRBD1 covers 9 bases. This CDR3 is 15 amino acids long. Germline V gene lookup returns CDR1 LGHNA and CDR2 YSLEER. The V and J ends lost 4 bases and 9 bases, in that order; junction bases with no gene match: 10. In DNA, the CDR3 is TGCGCCAGCAGCCTGCCCGGGACAGGGTTGCTTGAGCAGTTCTTC. This encodes CASSLPGTGLLEQFF.

This clone was seen a few times. The gene calls are TRBV7-9 and TRBJ2-1; 7 bases are a match to TRBD1. Trimming took 4 bases from V and 9 from J; bases not matched to a gene: 12. The germline V gene encodes CDR1 SEHNR and CDR2 FQNEAQ (reference sequence). The CDR3 runs 15 residues. The CDR3 loop reads CASSSWTGALREQFF. CDR3 in DNA: TGTGCCAGCAGCTCGTGGACAGGAGCCTTACGTGAGCAGTTCTTC.

The chain links TRBV6-5 to TRBJ2-5, with unresolved D. The V gene's germline CDR1 is MNHEY and CDR2 SVGAGI. The CDR3 consists of 14 residues. The V end was cut by 8 bases, the J end by 8 bases, with 21 bases between. Here the CDR3 DNA reads TGTGCCAGCTCATCCTTTTGGTCCGATCTCACCCAGTACTTC. It is translated as CASSSFWSDLTQYF.

The genes are TRBV7-7 and TRBJ2-7; tentatively, D is TRBD2 (6 bases). V shed 1 base and J shed 4 bases, with 14 bases lying between them. Germline loops: CDR1 SSHAT, CDR2 FNYEAQ (reference sequence). The CDR3 runs 15 residues. The DNA for the CDR3 is TGTGCCAGCAGCTTAGGGGACTCAAACCCTTACGAGCAGTACGTC. Translated: CASSLGDSNPYEQYV.

This chain joins TRBV11-2 and TRBJ1-2; TRBD1 matches at 7 bases. The germline gives CDR1 SGHAT, CDR2 FQNNGV. The CDR3 has 14 amino acids. Trimming at V came to 5 bases and at J to 7 bases, leaving 10 bases not matched to a gene. CDR3 nucleotides: TGTGCCAGCAGCCAGATCGACAGGGTAGTTGGCTACACCTTC. This gives the protein CASSQIDRVVGYTF.

The chain couples TRBV9 to TRBJ2-2; 8 bases agree with TRBD1. Per the germline V gene, CDR1 is SGDLS and CDR2 is YYNGEE. This CDR3 spans 15 amino acids. V lost 1 base to trimming and J lost 2 bases; unmatched junction nucleotides: 1. The CDR3 coding sequence is TGTGCCAGCAGCGTACAGGGGGCAAACACCGGGGAGCTGTTTTTT. Its protein product is CASSVQGANTGELFF.

This rearrangement joins TRBV29-1 to TRBJ1-2, with 8 bases lining up with TRBD1. The CDR3 covers 13 residues. V lost 4 bases and J lost 6; bases outside the gene matches: 7. Germline V lookup: CDR1 SQVTM, CDR2 ANQGSEA. CDR3 protein: CSVVQGAGNGYTF. The CDR3 DNA sequence: TGCAGCGTTGTCCAGGGGGCGGGTAATGGCTACACCTTC.

The rearrangement links TRBV25-1 to TRBJ1-2, with D unclear. Trimming shortened V by 8 bases and J by 4 bases, and 17 bases separated the two germline ends. CDR3 size: 14 residues. The germline V gene has CDR1 MGHDK and CDR2 SYGVNS. The CDR3 loop is CASARYGDVYGYTF. The CDR3 DNA reads as TGTGCCAGCGCTCGATACGGGGATGTCTATGGCTACACCTTC.

This chain joins TRBV15 and TRBJ2-7; no clear D gene. Per the germline V gene, CDR1 is LNHNV and CDR2 is YYDKDF (reference sequence). The CDR3 contains 14 residues. V dropped 0 bases and J dropped 1 base, with 7 bases sitting between them. The CDR3 nucleotides read TGTGCCACCAGCAGAGATAGGCATTCCTACGAGCAGTACGTC. Translated: CATSRDRHSYEQYV.

V and J are TRBV10-3 and TRBJ2-1, with 7 bases identical to TRBD2. Per the germline V gene, CDR1 is ENHRY and CDR2 is SYGVKD. Germline trimming cut 0 bases from V and 3 bases from J; bases unmatched to any gene: 5. The CDR3 extends over 16 amino acids. The CDR3 reads CAISESPSGDYNEQFF. CDR3 bases: TGTGCCATCAGTGAGTCGCCAAGCGGGGACTACAATGAGCAGTTCTTC.

The rearrangement links TRBV7-2 to TRBJ2-1, with D hard to call. The CDR3 has 17 residues. Germline loops: CDR1 SGHTA, CDR2 FQGNSA. Trimming cost V 2 bases and J 9 bases, with 23 bases left between them. CDR3 region: CASSLRLAQVPFAEQFF. The CDR3 nucleotides read TGTGCCAGCAGCTTAAGACTGGCCCAAGTTCCCTTTGCTGAGCAGTTCTTC.

In the case of this clone: Other DNA sequences in the same sample also yield this CDR3. The rearrangement links TRBV5-1 to TRBJ2-5; 7 bases line up with TRBD1. The V segment lost 3 bases and the J segment 2 bases; nucleotides outside the gene matches: 4. Germline V gene data show CDR1 as SGHRS and CDR2 as YFSETQ. The CDR3 covers 14 residues. The CDR3 reads CASSWTGRQETQYF. In DNA, the CDR3 is TGCGCCAGCAGCTGGACAGGTCGGCAAGAGACCCAGTACTTC.

This clone was seen only a few times. The V call is TRBV2, the J call TRBJ2-3; D is possibly TRBD1 (6 bases). The CDR3 sequence is 15 residues long. Germline V gene data show CDR1 as SNHLY and CDR2 as FYNNEI. Trimming took 4 bases from V and 4 from J, leaving 15 bases between them. CDR3: CASSAGQSYADTQYF. The CDR3 DNA is TGTGCCAGCAGTGCCGGACAGAGCTACGCAGATACGCAGTATTTT.

This clone was seen a handful of times. This chain links TRBV7-8 with TRBJ2-1, with a possible D match to TRBD2 (7 bases). V was pared by 6 bases and J by 0 bases, with 12 bases between. Germline-derived CDR1 and CDR2 are SGHVS and FQNEAQ. CDR3 length equals 15 residues. CDR3 sequence: CASSRRGGSYNEQFF. The CDR3 DNA is TGTGCCAGCAGTCGGAGGGGGGGCTCCTACAATGAGCAGTTCTTC.

The CDR3 DNA reads TGTGCCACCAGCAGAGATTACGGGGGCGATGAAAAACTGTTTTTT. Protein: CATSRDYGGDEKLFF. This chain uses TRBV15 with TRBJ1-4; D is possibly TRBD1 (6 bases). V lost 0 bases and J lost 6, with 11 bases in between. CDR1 and CDR2 from the germline V gene are LNHNV and YYDKDF (reference sequence). CDR3 length: 15 residues.

The chain employs TRBV4-2 and TRBJ2-1; no definite D call. Trimming removed 0 bases from V and 6 bases from J, with 9 bases in between. The CDR3 consists of 14 residues. Per germline, CDR1 LGHNA and CDR2 YNFKEQ. Here the CDR3 reads CASSQDQVPNEQFF. The CDR3 region has the DNA TGTGCCAGCAGCCAAGATCAGGTCCCCAATGAGCAGTTCTTC.

The V call is TRBV29-1, the J call TRBJ1-2; D not certain. Germline V CDR1 and CDR2: SQVTM, ANQGSEA. The V end was cut by 6 bases, the J end by 4 bases, with 12 bases between. This CDR3 comprises 12 residues. This chain's CDR3 is CSVGRPSYGYTF. DNA of the CDR3: TGCAGCGTGGGGAGGCCCTCCTATGGCTACACCTTC.